Following are 7 T cell receptor beta chains from one sample sequenced in a study of glioma-infiltrating T cells after dendritic cell vaccination (dated by TCRdb to about 2016). The library was generated by the immunoSEQ multiplex PCR assay. TCRdb mirrors the immuneACCESS table, restricted to in-frame sequences. Some clones are absent from its copies; in checked studies, under half trace to an unresolved V gene, and the reason for the others is unknown. The sample table lists over 70,000 clones, roughly 80% of them with a count of one. 2.1% of the sample is held by the ten biggest clonotypes. Sample: blood, taken before dendritic cell vaccination. All receptors come from a human donor with glioblastoma.

The rearrangement links TRBV7-2 to TRBJ1-1; weak D call: TRBD1 (6 bases). Germline lookup yields CDR1 SGHTA and CDR2 FQGNSA. Trimming took off 3 bases at V and 3 bases at J, with 14 bases between the two ends. The CDR3 totals 15 residues. The CDR3 region has the DNA TGTGCCAGCAGCTTGTGGGGGCGACTCGACACTGAAGCTTTCTTT. This encodes CASSLWGRLDTEAFF.

V usage is TRBV5-4 and J usage is TRBJ2-3; TRBD2 might be the D (5 bases). Between the trimmed V and J ends, which lost 0 bases and 0 bases, there was a span of 8 bases. The CDR3 has 15 residues. Germline CDR1 is SGHNT and CDR2 is YYREEE (reference sequence). CDR3 in amino acids: CASSLGEISTDTQYF. Written as DNA, the CDR3 is TGTGCCAGCAGCTTGGGGGAGATAAGCACAGATACGCAGTATTTT.

This clone occurred a few times. The chain uses TRBV6-6 and TRBJ2-7, with D perhaps matching TRBD1 (6 bases). Between the trimmed V and J ends, which lost 0 bases and 0 bases, there was a span of 6 bases. The CDR3 length is 14 residues. From germline, CDR1 is MNHNY and CDR2 SVGAGI (reference sequence). Here the CDR3 reads CASSYSDSSYEQYF. The DNA of the CDR3 is TGTGCCAGCAGTTACTCGGACAGCTCCTACGAGCAGTACTTC.

J is TRBJ1-5 and V is TRBV27; 12 bases are shared with TRBD1. V was clipped by 3 bases and J by 4 bases; unmatched bases: 7. Germline-derived CDR1 and CDR2 are MNHEY and SMNVEV (reference sequence). This CDR3 contains 17 residues. CDR3 amino acids: CASSLGQGATGNQPQHF. The CDR3 DNA reads as TGTGCCAGCAGTTTGGGACAGGGGGCGACGGGAAATCAGCCCCAGCATTTT.

This chain links TRBV28 with TRBJ1-1; 7 bases fit TRBD1. CDR1 is MDHEN and CDR2 is SYDVKM in the germline V gene. Losses at the gene ends were 3 bases for V and 6 bases for J; bases not matched to a gene: 10. CDR3 length: 15 residues. In DNA, the CDR3 is TGTGCCAGCAGTTTGATGGAAGGGGGCTATGCTGAAGCTTTCTTT. Amino acid sequence: CASSLMEGGYAEAFF. Full variable domain (missing parts from reference TRBV28 and TRBJ1-1): DVKVTQSSRYLVKRTGEKVFLECVQDMDHENMFWYRQDPGLGLRLIYFSYDVKMKEKGDIPEGYSVSREKKERFSLILESASTNQTSMYLCASSLMEGGYAEAFFGQGTRLTVV.

CDR3 protein: CASQLFQGGANTEAFF. The CDR3 DNA sequence: TGTGCCAGCCAGCTTTTCCAGGGGGGCGCGAACACTGAAGCTTTCTTT. This chain uses TRBV13 with TRBJ1-1; 7 positions agree with TRBD1. Trimming at V came to 8 bases and at J to 1 base, leaving 13 bases not matched to a gene. The CDR3 length is 16 residues. Germline V gives CDR1 PRHDT, CDR2 FYEKMQ (reference sequence).

This clone was detected only once. The chain uses TRBV5-1 and TRBJ2-2; the D is unclear. V was trimmed by 3 bases and J by 9 bases, leaving 12 bases between them. Germline lookup yields CDR1 SGHRS and CDR2 YFSETQ. The CDR3 spans 13 residues. The DNA for the CDR3 is TGCGCCAGCAGCTCCCTCCCTGGCCGGGAGCTGTTTTTT. Its translation is CASSSLPGRELFF.